Presented here are 32 T cell receptor beta chains from one specimen sequenced in a study of T cells in Graves' hyperthyroidism and ophthalmopathy. RNA transcripts were the template for amplifying TCR beta CDR3 regions. The HTBI primer set drove a first-round RT-PCR of the TCR CDR3. TCRdb reanalysed the multiplex PCR reads using MiXCR and keeps one entry per CDR3 protein. The table includes about 320,000 distinct CDR3 sequences, approximately 17% detected once. Sample: blood. The receptors were sampled from a young man with Graves' hyperthyroidism.

J is TRBJ1-3 and V is TRBV6-1; D ambiguous. The V end lost 6 bases, the J end lost 4 bases, and 10 bases lay between the germline ends. The CDR3 spans 13 residues. In germline, CDR1 is MNHNS, CDR2 SASEGT. In nucleotides, the CDR3 is TGTGCCAGCAGACAGAATTGGGGAAACACCATATATTTT. This gives the protein CASRQNWGNTIYF.

There are a few counts of this clonotype. The rearrangement uses TRBV18 and TRBJ2-7; the D gene is possibly TRBD1 (6 bases). There are 16 residues in the CDR3. With 0 bases removed from V and 9 bases from J, the gap between germline ends came to 21 bases. Germline loops: CDR1 KGHSH, CDR2 LQKENI. The DNA for the CDR3 is TGTGCCAGCTCACCACCCCATGGCGGAGAGGGGGTTTTGCAGTACTTC. Translation: CASSPPHGGEGVLQYF.

This clonotype was detected only a few times. DNA for the CDR3: TGTGCCAGCAGCCCCTCGACCGGGACTAGCGGGAGGAGGAGCTCCTACAATGAGCAGTTCTTC. Translation: CASSPSTGTSGRRSSYNEQFF. The chain links TRBV7-9 to TRBJ2-1, with TRBD2 identical over 15 bases. Germline CDR1 is SEHNR and CDR2 is FQNEAQ (reference sequence). The V and J ends lost 5 bases and 0 bases, in that order; junction bases with no gene match: 14. The CDR3 covers 21 residues.

This clonotype appeared a few times. The CDR3 reads CATGRLSTEAFF. The CDR3 DNA reads TGTGCCACCGGCCGGTTGAGCACTGAAGCTTTCTTT. The V call is TRBV19, the J call TRBJ1-1; the D is unclear. Looked up from germline, CDR1 is LNHDA and CDR2 is SQIVND (reference sequence). This CDR3 has 12 residues. Trimming shortened V by 10 bases and J by 4 bases, and 13 bases separated the two germline ends. Variable domain in full (rest from reference TRBV19 and TRBJ1-1): DGGITQSPKYLFRKEGQNVTLSCEQNLNHDAMYWYRQDPGQGLRLIYYSQIVNDFQKGDIAEGYSVSREKKESFPLTVTSAQKNPTAFYLCATGRLSTEAFFGQGTRLTVV.

This clonotype was found many times. This chain joins TRBV2 and TRBJ2-1; D uncertain. The length of the CDR3 is 12 residues. CDR1 and CDR2 from the germline V gene are SNHLY and FYNNEI. The V gene lost 7 bases and the J gene lost 6 bases, with 10 bases spanning the gap. The CDR3 DNA reads as TGTGCCAGCAATTTGTGGGGCAATGAGCAGTTCTTC. Its protein is CASNLWGNEQFF. The whole variable domain, filled in from reference TRBV2 and TRBJ2-1, reads EPEVTQTPSHQVTQMGQEVILRCVPISNHLYFYWYRQILGQKVEFLVSFYNNEISEKSEIFDDQFSVERPDGSNFTLKIRSTKLEDSAMYFCASNLWGNEQFFGPGTRLTVL.

This clonotype was counted at least ten times. The rearrangement joins TRBV20-1 to TRBJ2-7; 10 nucleotides line up with TRBD1. The CDR3 runs 14 residues. Germline V gene lookup returns CDR1 DFQATT and CDR2 SNEGSKA (reference sequence). Unmatched junction bases numbered 11, after V lost 5 bases and J lost 7 bases. The CDR3 loop is CSAFATGGSEEQYF. The DNA of the CDR3 is TGCAGTGCTTTCGCGACAGGGGGCTCGGAGGAGCAGTACTTC.

This clonotype was detected many times. The chain carries TRBV3-1 and TRBJ2-1, with D tentatively TRBD2 (5 bases). Germline V gene lookup returns CDR1 LGHDT and CDR2 YNNKEL (reference sequence). Trimming cost V 1 base and J 5 bases, with 9 bases left between them. CDR3 length equals 14 residues. CDR3 sequence reads: CASSQGSAHNEQFF. Here the CDR3 DNA reads TGTGCCAGCAGCCAAGGTAGCGCCCACAATGAGCAGTTCTTC.

In this sample, this clonotype turned up a few times. The chain carries TRBV28 and TRBJ1-6; weak D call: TRBD1 (6 bases). Deletions cut 11 bases from V and 6 bases from J, with 11 bases between. Germline V lookup: CDR1 MDHEN, CDR2 SYDVKM. There are 12 residues in the CDR3. The CDR3 loop is CAARTANSPLHF. CDR3 nucleotide sequence: TGTGCCGCGCGGACAGCTAATTCACCCCTCCACTTT.

This chain links TRBV18 with TRBJ2-4; 13 nucleotides agree with TRBD2. This CDR3 is built from 16 residues. Germline CDR1 is KGHSH and CDR2 is LQKENI. Trimming took 3 bases from V and 3 from J; bases not matched to a gene: 2. The CDR3 nucleotides read TGTGCCAGCTCACCTGGACTAGCGGGAGACAAAAACATTCAGTACTTC. It specifies CASSPGLAGDKNIQYF. The full variable domain, its missing parts supplied by reference TRBV18 and TRBJ2-4, is NAGVMQNPRHLVRRRGQEARLRCSPMKGHSHVYWYRQLPEEGLKFMVYLQKENIIDESGMPKERFSAEFPKEGPSILRIQQVVRGDSAAYFCASSPGLAGDKNIQYFGAGTRLSVL.

A remark on this clonotype: The junction does not match germline at one end; this may be a read error. V and J are TRBV27 and TRBJ2-1; D may be TRBD2 (7 bases). CDR3 size: 14 residues. CDR1 and CDR2 (germline): MNHEY, SMNVEV (reference sequence). CDR3 coding DNA: TGTGCCAGCACAGGGGAGCGGGATGGGAATGAGCAGCTCTTC. It yields the protein CASTGERDGNEQLF.

This clonotype was seen many times. J is TRBJ2-1 and V is TRBV24-1, with 7 bases fitting TRBD2. V trimming: 3 bases; J trimming: 9 bases; junction bases outside the gene matches: 7. The length of the CDR3 is 14 residues. Germline CDR1 and CDR2: KGHDR and SFDVKD. This CDR3 is CATSDPTSSSEQFF. CDR3 sequence (DNA): TGTGCCACCAGTGATCCGACTAGCTCCAGTGAGCAGTTCTTC.

This clonotype turned up a few times. This chain uses TRBV5-1 with TRBJ1-4; weak D call: TRBD1 (6 bases). Germline V gives CDR1 SGHRS, CDR2 YFSETQ. V lost 4 bases and J lost 5, with 15 bases in between. The CDR3 spans 15 residues. The CDR3 coding sequence is TGCGCCAGCAGCCGGACGGGGACAAGAAATGAAAAACTGTTTTTT. Translating it yields CASSRTGTRNEKLFF.

This clonotype was seen at least ten times. The genes are TRBV20-1 and TRBJ2-7; perhaps D is TRBD1 or TRBD2 (5 bases each). The CDR3 covers 13 residues. Germline CDR1 DFQATT, CDR2 SNEGSKA (reference sequence). The ends were cut back, 6 bases at V and 3 bases at J, with 15 bases in the middle. This CDR3 reads CSARDLENYEQYF. The CDR3 bases are TGCAGTGCAAGGGACCTAGAGAACTACGAGCAGTACTTC.

This clonotype appeared many times. The chain employs TRBV11-2 and TRBJ2-1; TRBD2 might be the D (6 bases). The CDR3 loop spans 17 amino acids. Germline CDR1 and CDR2: SGHAT and FQNNGV. V lost 1 base to trimming and J lost 0 bases, with 13 bases between them. The CDR3 DNA reads as TGTGCCAGCAGCTTAGGTTTTGCGGGGAGCTCCTACAATGAGCAGTTCTTC. Residues: CASSLGFAGSSYNEQFF.

The chain recombines TRBV3-1 with TRBJ1-6, with TRBD1 identical over 8 bases. Per the germline V gene, CDR1 is LGHDT and CDR2 is YNNKEL (reference sequence). The CDR3 loop spans 15 amino acids. Trimming at V came to 3 bases and at J to 6 bases, leaving 4 bases not matched to a gene. This chain's CDR3 is CASSQDRAFNSPLHF. CDR3 nucleotides: TGTGCCAGCAGCCAGGACAGGGCTTTTAATTCACCCCTCCACTTT.

The chain employs TRBV24-1 and TRBJ2-3, with D tentatively TRBD2 (5 bases). V was trimmed by 4 bases and J by 0 bases, leaving 10 bases between them. The CDR3 spans 15 residues. Per the germline V gene, CDR1 is KGHDR and CDR2 is SFDVKD. The CDR3 DNA sequence: TGTGCCACCAGTGAATCGACTACTAGCACAGATACGCAGTATTTT. Encoded protein: CATSESTTSTDTQYF.

This clonotype was recorded a few times. V gene TRBV19 combines with J gene TRBJ2-2; 8 nucleotides line up with TRBD2. Germline CDR1 and CDR2: LNHDA and SQIVND (reference sequence). Trimming took 11 bases from V and 6 from J; bases not matched to a gene: 8. The CDR3 consists of 13 residues. The CDR3 is CAVQREFAGELFF. In DNA, the CDR3 is TGTGCCGTACAGCGGGAGTTTGCCGGGGAGCTGTTTTTT.

About this clonotype itself: This may arise from a read error, as a much more abundant clone is one base away. The chain uses TRBV5-1 and TRBJ2-3; 7 bases align to TRBD2. In germline, CDR1 is SGHRS, CDR2 YFSETQ. This CDR3 region has 14 residues. The CDR3 DNA reads as TGCGCCAGCGGGGGGGTCCAGAGCACAGATACGCGGTATTTT. Translated, it gives CASGGVQSTDTRYF.

The chain is built from TRBV19 and TRBJ1-5; D gene unclear. Trimming removed 2 bases at V and 5 bases at J, with 7 bases between. This CDR3 is 13 amino acids long. CDR1 LNHDA and CDR2 SQIVND come from the germline V gene (reference sequence). The CDR3 DNA sequence: TGTGCCAGTAGTATAAGTGGGGATCAGCCCCAGCATTTT. As protein: CASSISGDQPQHF. The entire variable domain, with the rest obtained from reference TRBV19 and TRBJ1-5, is as follows: DGGITQSPKYLFRKEGQNVTLSCEQNLNHDAMYWYRQDPGQGLRLIYYSQIVNDFQKGDIAEGYSVSREKKESFPLTVTSAQKNPTAFYLCASSISGDQPQHFGDGTRLSIL.

There are many counts of this clonotype. This chain uses TRBV20-1 with TRBJ2-7; no clear D gene. Germline V gene lookup returns CDR1 DFQATT and CDR2 SNEGSKA (reference sequence). CDR3 length equals 14 residues. The V and J ends lost 2 bases and 5 bases respectively, with 16 bases between them. CDR3 protein: CSARSGPAPDEQYF. The CDR3 DNA sequence: TGCAGTGCTAGATCCGGGCCCGCACCGGACGAGCAGTACTTC.

This clonotype was seen a handful of times. V is TRBV5-6 and J is TRBJ1-3; the D is unclear. Trimming left V 5 bases short and J 0 bases short, with 12 bases between. CDR3 length: 15 residues. CDR1 SGHDT and CDR2 YYEEEE come from the germline V gene. CDR3: CASRRETYSGNTIYF. CDR3 DNA: TGTGCCAGCAGACGGGAGACCTACTCTGGAAACACCATATATTTT.

This clonotype was counted between two and nine times. The V gene is TRBV11-2, the J gene TRBJ2-2; possibly TRBD1 for D (5 bases). The CDR3 length is 15 residues. In germline, CDR1 is SGHAT, CDR2 FQNNGV. The V and J ends lost 3 bases and 4 bases respectively, with 12 bases between them. The CDR3 is CASSFAGASTGELFF. The DNA of the CDR3 is TGTGCCAGCAGCTTCGCTGGGGCCAGCACCGGGGAGCTGTTTTTT. The full variable domain, in which reference TRBV11-2 and TRBJ2-2 provide the parts outside the CDR3, is EAGVAQSPRYKIIEKRQSVAFWCNPISGHATLYWYQQILGQGPKLLIQFQNNGVVDDSQLPKDRFSAERLKGVDSTLKIQPAKLEDSAVYLCASSFAGASTGELFFGEGSRLTVL.

The genes are TRBV20-1 and TRBJ2-2, with 11 nucleotides matching TRBD2. Looked up from germline, CDR1 is DFQATT and CDR2 is SNEGSKA (reference sequence). This CDR3 region has 18 residues. V lost 3 bases, J lost 7 bases, and 16 bases stayed unmatched. This CDR3 is CSASIIAGGPRRGGELFF. DNA for the CDR3: TGCAGTGCTAGTATTATAGCGGGAGGGCCAAGGAGAGGCGGGGAGCTGTTTTTT.

This clonotype was recorded at least ten times. The chain carries TRBV11-2 and TRBJ2-4; 10 bases fit TRBD2. CDR1 is SGHAT and CDR2 is FQNNGV in the germline V gene. Germline trimming cut 5 bases from V and 0 bases from J; bases unmatched to any gene: 4. This CDR3 spans 16 amino acids. The CDR3 here is CASSQGLAVAKNIQYF. Here the CDR3 DNA reads TGTGCCAGCAGCCAAGGACTAGCGGTAGCCAAAAACATTCAGTACTTC.

At least ten counts were recorded for this clonotype. This rearrangement joins TRBV28 to TRBJ2-5; the match to TRBD1 covers 9 bases. The trim removed 7 bases at V and 1 base at J, leaving 13 bases unmatched. The CDR3 has 17 residues. The germline V gene encodes CDR1 MDHEN and CDR2 SYDVKM. CDR3 amino acids: CASTPGQGNPTQETQYF. The CDR3 DNA reads as TGTGCCAGCACTCCGGGACAGGGAAATCCAACCCAAGAGACCCAGTACTTC.

This clonotype was picked up many times. The V gene is TRBV24-1, the J gene TRBJ2-1, with a tentative D call TRBD1 (6 bases). The CDR3 is 16 amino acids. The germline gives CDR1 KGHDR, CDR2 SFDVKD. V lost 3 bases and J lost 8, with 19 bases in between. The CDR3 DNA reads TGTGCCACCAGTGATCCGATTGACCAGGGGCGGGATGAGCAGTTCTTC. Translated: CATSDPIDQGRDEQFF.

This clonotype was seen many times. V gene TRBV2 combines with J gene TRBJ2-3; 9 positions agree with TRBD2. V dropped 7 bases and J dropped 6; count of bases not matched to a gene: 11. CDR1 is SNHLY, CDR2 FYNNEI, per germline. The CDR3 runs to 15 residues. CDR3: CASTPGLAPGDTQYF. DNA for the CDR3: TGTGCCAGCACCCCTGGACTAGCGCCTGGGGATACGCAGTATTTT.

J is TRBJ1-2 and V is TRBV30, with D perhaps TRBD1 (5 bases). The CDR3 spans 12 residues. Trimming stripped 3 bases from V and 8 bases from J, with 13 bases between. Germline CDR1 is GTSNPN and CDR2 is SVGIG (reference sequence). The CDR3 reads CAWRASGGGYTF. The CDR3 coding sequence is TGTGCCTGGAGGGCTTCGGGGGGAGGCTACACCTTC.

This clonotype was seen repeatedly, ten times or more. The rearrangement uses TRBV5-1 and TRBJ1-1; D is unclear. This CDR3 contains 13 residues. CDR1 SGHRS and CDR2 YFSETQ come from the germline V gene. The V end lost 3 bases, the J end lost 1 base, and 7 bases lay between the germline ends. The CDR3 protein is CASSSRWNTEAFF. In DNA form, the CDR3 reads TGCGCCAGCAGCTCTAGGTGGAACACTGAAGCTTTCTTT.

This clonotype showed up many times. The V call is TRBV5-1, the J call TRBJ2-3; D is unresolved. The CDR3 is 17 residues long. CDR1 and CDR2 (germline): SGHRS, YFSETQ. V lost 0 bases and J lost 5, with 19 bases in between. DNA of the CDR3: TGCGCCAGCAGCTTGGCAGGCCGCACGGTAGCCGTAGATACGCAGTATTTT. It codes for CASSLAGRTVAVDTQYF.

The chain combines TRBV5-1 with TRBJ1-5, with D maybe TRBD1 (6 bases). Per germline, CDR1 SGHRS and CDR2 YFSETQ. V shed 0 bases and J shed 2 bases, with 9 bases lying between them. This CDR3 region has 15 residues. CDR3 region: CASSLGGAGNQPQHF. The CDR3 nucleotides are TGCGCCAGCAGCTTGGGGGGGGCTGGCAATCAGCCCCAGCATTTT.

This clonotype was found a few times. The V and J genes are TRBV3-1 and TRBJ2-2; 7 bases line up with TRBD2. The ends lost 5 bases at V and 6 bases at J; junction bases unmatched: 15. Germline V gene data show CDR1 as LGHDT and CDR2 as YNNKEL (reference sequence). The CDR3 has 17 residues. This chain's CDR3 is CASSKANWGRAAGELFF. The CDR3 bases are TGTGCCAGCAGCAAAGCTAATTGGGGGAGGGCCGCCGGGGAGCTGTTTTTT.